Below are 20 T cell receptor beta chains sequenced from a single sample in a study of Ad26.COV2.S vaccination and SARS-CoV-2 variants. Here immunoSEQ multiplex PCR was the method, and the copy in TCRdb shows in-frame clones only, minus some. The repertoire consists of approximately 400,000 clones, with about 91% occurring once and the leading ten covering around 4%. Sequences were derived from peripheral blood, sampled after recovery from COVID-19. The source of these receptors is a human donor who had recovered from COVID-19.

This clone was recorded once. The sample has other DNA sequences that encode this CDR3 too. The V and J genes are TRBV2 and TRBJ1-4; 10 bases align to TRBD1. This CDR3 has 15 amino acids. Germline V gene sequence: CDR1 SNHLY, CDR2 FYNNEI. Trimming took 0 bases from V and 8 from J; bases not matched to a gene: 3. For the CDR3, the DNA is TGTGCCAGCAGTGAAGCTCCGGGACAGGGGGAAAAACTGTTTTTT. Its protein product is CASSEAPGQGEKLFF. Supplemented by reference TRBV2 and TRBJ1-4, the full variable domain reads EPEVTQTPSHQVTQMGQEVILRCVPISNHLYFYWYRQILGQKVEFLVSFYNNEISEKSEIFDDQFSVERPDGSNFTLKIRSTKLEDSAMYFCASSEAPGQGEKLFFGSGTQLSVL.

In this sample, this clone turned up a few times. The chain's CDR3 is CASSEARVRVDYGYTF. The CDR3 nucleotides read TGTGCCAGCAGTGAAGCGCGGGTAAGGGTGGACTATGGCTACACCTTC. This sequence joins TRBV2 and TRBJ1-2; D call uncertain. The germline gives CDR1 SNHLY, CDR2 FYNNEI. V gave up 0 bases and J gave up 3 bases, with 14 bases separating them. CDR3 length: 16 residues.

The rearrangement links TRBV27 to TRBJ1-2; the D is unclear. V was trimmed by 3 bases and J by 3 bases, leaving 8 bases between them. The CDR3 extends over 13 amino acids. Germline CDR1 is MNHEY and CDR2 is SMNVEV (reference sequence). The CDR3: CASSFGVDYGYTF. The CDR3 DNA reads TGTGCCAGCAGTTTTGGGGTTGACTATGGCTACACCTTC.

V and J are TRBV18 and TRBJ1-1, with 7 bases lining up with TRBD1. This CDR3 comprises 14 residues. From germline, CDR1 is KGHSH and CDR2 LQKENI. With 5 bases clipped from V and 3 bases from J, the junction kept 6 bases outside the gene matches. CDR3 region: CASSGDRLYTEAFF. CDR3 nucleotide sequence: TGTGCCAGCTCAGGGGACAGACTATACACTGAAGCTTTCTTT.

The genes are TRBV6-5 and TRBJ1-5; 9 nucleotides match TRBD1. The CDR3 is made up of 15 amino acids. V was clipped by 4 bases and J by 8 bases; unmatched bases: 9. The germline CDR1 and CDR2 sequences are MNHEY and SVGAGI. For the CDR3, the DNA is TGTGCCAGCAGTTCCTACAGGGGGCCTTATGAGCCCCAGCATTTT. This codes for CASSSYRGPYEPQHF.

This chain connects TRBV7-9 to TRBJ2-6, with a tentative D call TRBD1 (6 bases). The germline V gene encodes CDR1 SEHNR and CDR2 FQNEAQ (reference sequence). The CDR3 contains 17 residues. Trimming pared 3 bases from V and 2 bases from J, leaving 14 bases between. CDR3 nucleotides: TGTGCCAGCAGCTTGTTGGTGGGGGCGACTGGGGCCAACGTCCTGACTTTC. This encodes CASSLLVGATGANVLTF.

The V gene is TRBV7-9, the J gene TRBJ2-2; tentative D call: TRBD2 (5 bases). The CDR3 is 13 amino acids. V was cut by 8 bases and J by 8 bases, with 15 bases left in between. Germline V CDR1 and CDR2: SEHNR, FQNEAQ (reference sequence). As DNA, the CDR3 is TGTGCCAGCCAGCTTGGTTGGACTGGGGAGCTGTTTTTT. Protein sequence: CASQLGWTGELFF.

The CDR3, as DNA: TGTGCCAGTAGTTTCCGGACAGGCACCTCTCAGCCCCAGCATTTT. It translates to CASSFRTGTSQPQHF. The V gene is TRBV19, the J gene TRBJ1-5, with TRBD1 identical over 7 bases. V trimming: 5 bases; J trimming: 6 bases; junction bases outside the gene matches: 10. Germline CDR1 and CDR2: LNHDA and SQIVND (reference sequence). The CDR3 sequence is 15 residues long.

This clone occurred a few times. The gene calls are TRBV18 and TRBJ1-5, with D possibly TRBD1 on 6 matching bases. Looked up from germline, CDR1 is KGHSH and CDR2 is LQKENI. The germline V and J ends were trimmed by 0 bases and 5 bases, with 14 bases remaining between them. The CDR3 extends over 16 amino acids. CDR3 bases: TGTGCCAGCTCACCACCTAACAGGGAGATCGATCAGCCCCAGCATTTT. Amino acids: CASSPPNREIDQPQHF.

In this sample, this clone turned up once. The chain carries TRBV7-6 and TRBJ2-1; D gene unclear. Per germline, CDR1 SGHVS and CDR2 FNYEAQ. V shed 3 bases and J shed 0 bases, with 12 bases lying between them. CDR3 length: 16 amino acids. CDR3 in amino acids: CASSLVAVSSYNEQFF. The DNA of the CDR3 is TGTGCCAGCAGCTTGGTAGCAGTTAGCTCCTACAATGAGCAGTTCTTC.

This chain links TRBV2 with TRBJ2-3; 7 positions agree with TRBD1. The CDR3 covers 15 residues. The germline V gene has CDR1 SNHLY and CDR2 FYNNEI. V shed 7 bases, J shed 0 bases, and the junction held 7 bases outside the gene matches. In nucleotides, the CDR3 is TGTGCCAGCAAACCGGACAGGCCTAGCACAGATACGCAGTATTTT. It translates to CASKPDRPSTDTQYF. The full variable domain, its missing parts supplied by reference TRBV2 and TRBJ2-3, is EPEVTQTPSHQVTQMGQEVILRCVPISNHLYFYWYRQILGQKVEFLVSFYNNEISEKSEIFDDQFSVERPDGSNFTLKIRSTKLEDSAMYFCASKPDRPSTDTQYFGPGTRLTVL.

This chain uses TRBV10-3 with TRBJ2-1; 11 nucleotides match TRBD2. V was pared by 2 bases and J by 7 bases, with 7 bases of the junction left unmatched. Germline CDR1 and CDR2: ENHRY and SYGVKD. There are 16 residues in the CDR3. The CDR3, as DNA: TGTGCCATCAGTGAGGTATCGGCTAGCGGGGGGAATGAGCAGTTCTTC. Translated: CAISEVSASGGNEQFF.

The V and J genes are TRBV7-6 and TRBJ1-1; D is perhaps TRBD1 (5 bases). Germline loops: CDR1 SGHVS, CDR2 FNYEAQ. The CDR3 has 17 amino acids. Trimming took 1 base from V and 0 from J, leaving 15 bases between them. The CDR3 nucleotides read TGTGCCAGCAGCTTAGTTCACGTGGGGCTGATGAACACTGAAGCTTTCTTT. This encodes CASSLVHVGLMNTEAFF.

The chain combines TRBV29-1 with TRBJ2-7; possible D gene TRBD2, 6 bases. Germline V gene sequence: CDR1 SQVTM, CDR2 ANQGSEA. The CDR3 totals 15 residues. V gave up 1 base and J gave up 1 base, with 14 bases separating them. The CDR3 protein is CSVEGGAGSSYEQYF. CDR3 bases: TGCAGCGTTGAAGGTGGGGCGGGGTCATCCTACGAGCAGTACTTC.

The chain uses TRBV7-2 and TRBJ1-5, with 9 nucleotides matching TRBD1. The CDR3 sequence is 13 residues long. The trim removed 6 bases at V and 7 bases at J, leaving 4 bases unmatched. CDR1 is SGHTA, CDR2 FQGNSA, per germline. The CDR3 nucleotides read TGTGCCAGCAGAGGGACAGGGTTACAGCCCCAGCATTTT. Translation gives CASRGTGLQPQHF.

V usage is TRBV2 and J usage is TRBJ2-7; tentatively, D is TRBD1 (6 bases). CDR1 and CDR2 from the germline V gene are SNHLY and FYNNEI. V gave up 10 bases and J gave up 0 bases, with 10 bases separating them. This CDR3 has 12 amino acids. The CDR3 region has the DNA TGTGCCACCCGACAGGACTCCTACGAGCAGTACTTC. It codes for CATRQDSYEQYF.

The chain has TRBV12-3 or TRBV12-4 and TRBJ2-5; TRBD2 aligns across 7 bases. The CDR3 consists of 13 residues. The V gene end was trimmed by 7 bases and the J gene end by 5 bases; junction bases not matched to a gene: 7. The CDR3 region is CASTPSGAETQYF. In DNA form, the CDR3 reads TGTGCCAGCACTCCCAGCGGGGCGGAGACCCAGTACTTC.

This rearrangement joins TRBV20-1 to TRBJ1-3; no clear D. The CDR3 contains 11 residues. The V and J ends lost 6 bases and 4 bases respectively, with 7 bases between them. Germline V lookup: CDR1 DFQATT, CDR2 SNEGSKA (reference sequence). CDR3 nucleotides: TGCAGTGCCGTCAGGGGAAACACCATATATTTT. Its translation is CSAVRGNTIYF.

This sequence joins TRBV4-3 and TRBJ2-1; 9 bases line up with TRBD1. Germline-derived CDR1 and CDR2 are LGHNA and YSLEER. The CDR3 has 14 residues. With 5 bases clipped from V and 4 bases from J, the junction kept 3 bases outside the gene matches. The CDR3 is CASSAGQGYNEQFF. In nucleotides, the CDR3 is TGCGCCAGCAGCGCGGGACAGGGATACAATGAGCAGTTCTTC.

The chain uses TRBV29-1 and TRBJ2-7, with 10 bases identical to TRBD1. Germline V gene lookup returns CDR1 SQVTM and CDR2 ANQGSEA. This CDR3 comprises 13 residues. Trimming cost V 4 bases and J 2 bases; bases outside gene matches: 2. The CDR3 loop reads CSVGGTGAYEQYF. CDR3 in DNA: TGCAGCGTTGGCGGGACAGGGGCCTACGAGCAGTACTTC.